Listed below are T cell receptor beta chains from one sample, sequenced in a study of radiation and T cells in renal cell carcinoma. Profiled with immunoSEQ multiplex PCR; TCRdb holds only in-frame clones, not every one. The sample lists tens of thousands of clones, over 75% occurring once. The input for sequencing was blood, taken from a patient whose treatment included radiotherapy and nephrectomy. The receptor set was obtained from a man aged 55 to 69 with renal cell carcinoma. Both conserved end residues are trimmed from each CDR3.

j_gene	v_gene	CDR3aa
TRBJ2-7	TRBV27	ASSRLAGGPYEQY
TRBJ1-4	TRBV5-6	ASSTYRTGWRSTNEKLF
TRBJ1-2	TRBV19	ASSPNSQGQAGYT
TRBJ1-2	TRBV5-1	ASSLGGDGYT
TRBJ2-4	TRBV29-1	SVEESDWGYIQY
TRBJ2-5	TRBV18	ASSQDRQETQY
TRBJ2-1	TRBV18	ASSPGSVAFNEQF
TRBJ2-7	TRBV11-2	ASSLDSGGGFLPYEQY
TRBJ2-7	TRBV28	ASSSVGLAFSYEQY
TRBJ2-5	TRBV6-1	ASSSLAGGETQY
TRBJ2-7	TRBV18	ASSPRTLSSYEQY
TRBJ1-1	TRBV5-1	ASSLAGRTEAF
TRBJ1-2	TRBV23-1	ASSQSAWYGYT
TRBJ1-1	TRBV10-3	AISPEFAPEAF
TRBJ1-1	TRBV28	ASSLRRVPEAF
TRBJ1-2	TRBV6-1	ASGVHNPFYGYT
TRBJ2-5	TRBV2	ASRRDRGRLETQY
TRBJ2-3	TRBV5-1	ASSLKLAPLAGGDMTDTQY
TRBJ2-3	TRBV5-1	ASSLGRPSTDTQY
TRBJ2-3	TRBV9	ASSATSGTDTQY
TRBJ2-3	TRBV11-2	ASSLRGVSTDTQY
TRBJ1-2	TRBV11-2	ASSLGWDGYT